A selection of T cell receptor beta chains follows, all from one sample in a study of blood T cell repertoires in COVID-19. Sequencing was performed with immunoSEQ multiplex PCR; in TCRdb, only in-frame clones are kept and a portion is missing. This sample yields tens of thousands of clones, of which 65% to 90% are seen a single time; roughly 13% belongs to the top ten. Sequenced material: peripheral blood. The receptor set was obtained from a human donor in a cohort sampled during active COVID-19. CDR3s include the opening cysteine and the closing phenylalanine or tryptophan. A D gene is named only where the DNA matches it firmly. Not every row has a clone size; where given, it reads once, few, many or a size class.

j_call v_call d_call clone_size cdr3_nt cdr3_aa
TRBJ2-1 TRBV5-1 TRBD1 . TGCGCCAGCAGCTACAGGGGCGGTGAGCAGTTCTTC CASSYRGGEQFF
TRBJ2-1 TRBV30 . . TGTGCCTGGAGGGTCCCAGGGAATGAGCAGTTCTTC CAWRVPGNEQFF
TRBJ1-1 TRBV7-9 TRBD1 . TGTGCCAGCAGCTTATTGGACAGGGCGATGGGGAACACTGAAGCTTTCTTT CASSLLDRAMGNTEAFF
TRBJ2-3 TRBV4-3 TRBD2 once TGCGCCAGCAGCTCGCGGGGAGGGGATACGCAGTATTTT CASSSRGGDTQYF
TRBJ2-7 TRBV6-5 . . TGTGCCAGCACCCAGAGGGCCACGGGCGAGCAGTACTTC CASTQRATGEQYF
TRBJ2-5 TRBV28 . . TGTGCCAGCAGTCCCGGCGGGGTTGGCGAGACCCAGTACTTC CASSPGGVGETQYF
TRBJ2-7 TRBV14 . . TGTGCCAGCAGCCAATACCCCAGGAAGGCCTACGAGCAGTACTTC CASSQYPRKAYEQYF
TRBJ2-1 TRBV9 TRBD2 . TGTGCCAGCAGCGGCGGGGGTAGCGGGGGCTTTTACAATGAGCAGTTCTTC CASSGGGSGGFYNEQFF
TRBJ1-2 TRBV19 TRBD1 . TGTGCCAGTAGTATAACAGGGGGTGGTGGCTACACCTTC CASSITGGGGYTF
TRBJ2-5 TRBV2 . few TGTGCCAGCAGTCAACAAGAGACCCAGTACTTC CASSQQETQYF
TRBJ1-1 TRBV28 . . TGTGCCAGCAGTTCCGCCGAGGACACTGAAGCTTTCTTT CASSSAEDTEAFF
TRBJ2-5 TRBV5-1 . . TGCGCCAGCAGCTTAGGAGGCGACGGAGAGACCCAGTACTTC CASSLGGDGETQYF
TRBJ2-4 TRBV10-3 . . TGTGCCATCAGTGAGGGACAGCTCCTGTCCAAAAACATTCAGTACTTC CAISEGQLLSKNIQYF
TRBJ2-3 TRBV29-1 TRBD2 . TGCAGCGTGAGGAGGACTAGCGGGAGCATAGATACGCAGTATTTT CSVRRTSGSIDTQYF
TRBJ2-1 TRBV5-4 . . TGTGCCAGCAGTATGAGGCGTGAGCAGTTCTTC CASSMRREQFF
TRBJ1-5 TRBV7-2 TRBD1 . TGTGCCAGCAGCCCAGGGGGGCCGTATAGCAATCAGCCCCAGCATTTT CASSPGGPYSNQPQHF
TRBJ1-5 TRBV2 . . TGTGCCAGCAGTGACCCCTCCGGGAGCACCAATCAGCCCCAGCATTTT CASSDPSGSTNQPQHF
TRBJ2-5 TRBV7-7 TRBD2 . TGTGCCAGCAGCTCAAGGACTAGCGGGGAGACCCAGTACTTC CASSSRTSGETQYF
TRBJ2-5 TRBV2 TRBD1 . TGTGCCAGCAGTGAAGGGACAGGTGCACAAGAGACCCAGTACTTC CASSEGTGAQETQYF
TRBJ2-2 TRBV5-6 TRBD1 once TGTGCCAGCAGCTTGGCCGCAGGGGGGAACACCGGGGAGCTGTTTTTT CASSLAAGGNTGELFF
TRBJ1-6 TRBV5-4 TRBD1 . TGTGCCAGCAGCCTCGGGACAGGGAGAAATTCACCCCTCCACTTT CASSLGTGRNSPLHF
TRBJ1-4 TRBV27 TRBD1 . TGTGCCAGCAGTCCACGGGGGACAGCGGTTTTTGAAAAACTGTTTTTT CASSPRGTAVFEKLFF
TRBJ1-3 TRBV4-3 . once TGCGCCAGCAGCCAGCTACAGGGCAGCGGAAACACCATATATTTT CASSQLQGSGNTIYF
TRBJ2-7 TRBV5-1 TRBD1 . TGCGCCAGCAGGTCGGTGGTACAGGGGGAGTCCTACGAGCAGTACTTC CASRSVVQGESYEQYF
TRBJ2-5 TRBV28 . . TGTGCCAGCAGTTTAGTACGGGAGTGGGCAGAGACCCAGTACTTC CASSLVREWAETQYF
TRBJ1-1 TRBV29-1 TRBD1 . TGCAGCGTTGAAGGGCCAGGGGGTTATGACACTGAAGCTTTCTTT CSVEGPGGYDTEAFF
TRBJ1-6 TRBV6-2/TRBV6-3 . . TGTGCCAGCAGTTACTCGACACAGGTTAATTCACCCCTCCACTTT CASSYSTQVNSPLHF
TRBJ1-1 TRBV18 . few TGTGCCAGCGCCCCAGGGGAGTGGACTGAAGCTTTCTTT CASAPGEWTEAFF
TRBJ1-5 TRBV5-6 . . TGTGCCAGCAGTTATACAGGCAATCAGCCCCAGCATTTT CASSYTGNQPQHF
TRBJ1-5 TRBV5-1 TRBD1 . TGCGCCAGCAGCCACGGGACAGGGGGAGATCAGCCCCAGCATTTT CASSHGTGGDQPQHF
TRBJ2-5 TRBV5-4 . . TGTGCCAGCAGCTTGGAACTAGCTGATCAAGAGACCCAGTACTTC CASSLELADQETQYF
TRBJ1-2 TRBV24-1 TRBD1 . TGTGCCACCAGTGCCGACGGGACAGGGGTCGGCTACACCTTC CATSADGTGVGYTF
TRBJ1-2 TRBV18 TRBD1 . TGTGCCAGCTCACCTACTGGACAGGACACGAGAGGCTACACCTTC CASSPTGQDTRGYTF
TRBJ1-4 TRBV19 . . TGTGCCAGTAGTAGCAGGGGCACCGAAAAACTGTTTTTT CASSSRGTEKLFF
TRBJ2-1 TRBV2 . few TGTGCCAGCAGACCCGACTTTCAGGGTGAGCAGTTCTTC CASRPDFQGEQFF
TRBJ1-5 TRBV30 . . TGTGCCTGGAGGGCCGGACAGCCCAATCAGCCCCAGCATTTT CAWRAGQPNQPQHF
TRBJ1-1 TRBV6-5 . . TGTGCCAGCAAACGACAGGCTCTGAACACTGAAGCTTTCTTT CASKRQALNTEAFF
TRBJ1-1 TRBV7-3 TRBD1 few TGTGCCAGCAGCTCCTCCGGGACAGAGAACACTGAAGCTTTCTTT CASSSSGTENTEAFF
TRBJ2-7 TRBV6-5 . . TGTGCCAGCACACGGGGCTCCTACGAGCAGTACTTC CASTRGSYEQYF
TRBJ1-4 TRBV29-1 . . TGCAGCGTTGAAATGGTGAAGCCTTCCGAAAAACTGTTTTTT CSVEMVKPSEKLFF
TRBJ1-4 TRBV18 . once TGTGCCAGCTCACCTGGAGAGGCTAATGAAAAACTGTTTTTT CASSPGEANEKLFF
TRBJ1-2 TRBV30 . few TGTGCCTGGAGTGGAAGGGGCTATGGCTACACCTTC CAWSGRGYGYTF
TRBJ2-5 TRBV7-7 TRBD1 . TGTGCTAGCAGCCGTGCCGGGAGGGGACAGGGGACGACCCAGTACTTC CASSRAGRGQGTTQYF
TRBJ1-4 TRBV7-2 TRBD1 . TGTGCCAGCAGCGATCGACAGGGCGATAATGAAAAACTGTTTTTT CASSDRQGDNEKLFF
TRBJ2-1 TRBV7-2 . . TGTGCCAGCAGGAGAAACCCAACAGGTGCTGGAGAGCAGTTCTTC CASRRNPTGAGEQFF
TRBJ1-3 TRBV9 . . TGTGCCAGCAGTGACGACAGGCCCTCTGGAAACACCATATATTTT CASSDDRPSGNTIYF
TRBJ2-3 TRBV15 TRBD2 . TGTGCCACCAGCAGAGATCCGGCGGGGGGCACAGATACGCAGTATTTT CATSRDPAGGTDTQYF
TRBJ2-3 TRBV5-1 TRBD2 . TGCGCCAGCAGCGACCCGGGACTAGCGGAGGGGGGCACAGATACGCAGTATTTT CASSDPGLAEGGTDTQYF
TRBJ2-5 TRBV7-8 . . TGTGCCAGCAGCTTAGTTGCGGGGACGGGGACCCAGTACTTC CASSLVAGTGTQYF
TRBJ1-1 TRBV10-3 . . TGTGCCATCAGTGCCAGGGGATCGAACACTGAAGCTTTCTTT CAISARGSNTEAFF
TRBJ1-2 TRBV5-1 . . TGCGCCAGCATCTCCCCAGGGTCGGGCTATGGCTACACCTTC CASISPGSGYGYTF
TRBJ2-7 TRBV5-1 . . TGCGCCAGCAGCTTGGGACAGCTCTTATCCTACGAGCAGTACTTC CASSLGQLLSYEQYF
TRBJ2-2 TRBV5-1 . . TGCGCCAGCAACCCGGGCCGAGGGAGCGTGGGCACCGGGGAGCTGTTTTTT CASNPGRGSVGTGELFF
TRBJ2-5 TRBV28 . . TGTGCCAGCAGTTTTGACAGAGGATCGAAAGAGACCCAGTACTTC CASSFDRGSKETQYF
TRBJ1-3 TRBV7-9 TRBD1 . TGTGCCAGCAGCTCGGCCGGGACAGCAAACACCATATATTTT CASSSAGTANTIYF